This record looks at one T cell receptor (beta chain) sequence and its context. The antigen is not known. This specimen comes from a study of cytomegalovirus exposure and HLA in healthy donors. Whole-study results and caveats: Later analysis associated a missense DCLRE1C variant with TCR beta V- and J-gene trimming.

The germline gives CDR1 SGHTA, CDR2 FQGNSA. The CDR3 covers 17 residues. The junction had 9 bases not matched to a gene; V was cut back by 1 base and J by 0 bases. PCR used 60 Vbeta primers and 13 Jbeta primers. Assay used: immunoSEQ multiplex PCR; TCRdb lists only in-frame clones, some missing. The sample contains roughly 130,000 clones, 88% of which appear only once. The sequencing input was PBMCs. V is TRBV7-2 and J is TRBJ2-7; 7 bases match TRBD2. The clonotype was recovered from a woman in her 40s in good health and CMV-seronegative. The CDR3 reads CASSLVSGGLPSYEQYF. The CDR3 nucleotides are TGTGCCAGCAGCTTAGTTTCGGGAGGTCTCCCCTCCTACGAGCAGTACTTC. Full variable domain (rest looked up from reference TRBV7-2 and TRBJ2-7): GAGVSQSPSNKVTEKGKDVELRCDPISGHTALYWYRQSLGQGLEFLIYFQGNSAPDKSGLPSDRFSAERTGGSVSTLTIQRTQQEDSAVYLCASSLVSGGLPSYEQYFGPGTRLTVT.